Each of the 30 T cell receptor beta chains below was sequenced from the same sample in a study of blood T cell repertoires in COVID-19. Sequenced by immunoSEQ multiplex PCR; TCRdb stores in-frame clones only, minus some. The table lists roughly 77,000 clones, 75% to 85% of them singletons. Material for sequencing was peripheral blood. These receptor sequences come from a woman in her 70s with acute or convalescent COVID-19.

The chain has TRBV6-5 and TRBJ1-2; possibly TRBD1 for D (5 bases). Germline V gives CDR1 MNHEY, CDR2 SVGAGI. The CDR3 is made up of 13 amino acids. The V gene lost 6 bases and the J gene lost 6 bases, with 14 bases spanning the gap. The CDR3 sequence is CASRIDSTHGYTF. CDR3 DNA sequence: TGTGCCAGCAGAATCGACAGCACCCATGGCTACACCTTC.

The chain is built from TRBV4-1 and TRBJ1-2; the match to TRBD1 covers 10 bases. Germline values: CDR1 MGHRA, CDR2 YSYEKL. V was pared by 0 bases and J by 5 bases, with 6 bases of the junction left unmatched. CDR3 length: 16 residues. The CDR3 is CASSQESGQGIYGYTF. The DNA of the CDR3 is TGCGCCAGCAGCCAAGAATCGGGACAGGGGATTTATGGCTACACCTTC.

The table lists this clone with a count of one. The chain links TRBV11-3 to TRBJ2-1, with D possibly TRBD2 on 5 matching bases. The CDR3 contains 14 residues. Germline lookup yields CDR1 SGHNT and CDR2 YENEEA. V was cut by 5 bases and J by 5 bases, with 13 bases left in between. CDR3 in amino acids: CASSPSPGDNEQFF. DNA of the CDR3: TGTGCCAGCAGCCCTTCCCCCGGGGACAATGAGCAGTTCTTC.

V is TRBV7-8 and J is TRBJ1-5; TRBD1 agrees at 9 bases. V shed 7 bases and J 4 bases; nucleotides not matched to a gene: 5. The length of the CDR3 is 14 residues. Germline V CDR1 and CDR2: SGHVS, FQNEAQ. The CDR3 loop reads CASTPDRGNQPQHF. As DNA, the CDR3 is TGTGCCAGCACCCCGGACAGGGGTAATCAGCCCCAGCATTTT. Full variable domain (outside the CDR3, taken from reference TRBV7-8 and TRBJ1-5): GAGVSQSPRYKVAKRGQDVALRCDPISGHVSLFWYQQALGQGPEFLTYFQNEAQLDKSGLPSDRFFAERPEGSVSTLKIQRTQQEDSAVYLCASTPDRGNQPQHFGDGTRLSIL.

The chain has TRBV14 and TRBJ1-2; a weak D match, TRBD1 (5 bases). Germline-derived CDR1 and CDR2 are SGHDN and FVKESK. Trimming took off 3 bases at V and 10 bases at J, with 24 bases between the two ends. The CDR3 is 16 residues long. For the CDR3, the DNA is TGTGCCAGCAGCCAGGGAGGCGCAGGCAGGGCGGACCACTACACCTTC. Amino acids: CASSQGGAGRADHYTF.

This clone has a handful of counts. The V call is TRBV5-1, the J call TRBJ1-2; D unclear. CDR3 length equals 14 residues. V was clipped by 2 bases and J by 4 bases, with 12 bases between them. Germline V CDR1 and CDR2: SGHRS, YFSETQ. The CDR3 here is CASSFVVEGYGYTF. The CDR3 DNA follows: TGCGCCAGCAGCTTCGTCGTGGAGGGCTATGGCTACACCTTC.

The chain carries TRBV4-2 and TRBJ1-3; no clear D. V lost 0 bases, J lost 4 bases, and 7 bases lay in between. The germline CDR1 and CDR2 sequences are LGHNA and YNFKEQ. The CDR3 is 14 amino acids. The CDR3 sequence: CASSQDRGGNTIYF. The CDR3 DNA is TGTGCCAGCAGCCAAGATCGAGGGGGAAACACCATATATTTT.

The chain's CDR3 is CASTHDSGNTIYF. CDR3 in DNA: TGTGCCAGCACCCACGACAGCGGAAACACCATATATTTT. This chain joins TRBV12-3 or TRBV12-4 and TRBJ1-3; the D gene is possibly TRBD1 (5 bases). Trimming left V 7 bases short and J 4 bases short, with 11 bases between. The CDR3 runs to 13 residues.

V usage is TRBV9 and J usage is TRBJ2-1; D not certain. This CDR3 has 16 residues. In germline, CDR1 is SGDLS, CDR2 YYNGEE. V was clipped by 3 bases and J by 4 bases, with 17 bases between them. The CDR3 DNA follows: TGTGCCAGCAGCGACAGTACGTTGGTACCGTACAATGAGCAGTTCTTC. This codes for CASSDSTLVPYNEQFF.

The table lists this clone with a few counts. V is TRBV7-6 and J is TRBJ2-6; D gene ambiguous. The V and J ends lost 3 bases and 0 bases respectively, with 6 bases between them. This CDR3 is 15 amino acids long. The germline gives CDR1 SGHVS, CDR2 FNYEAQ. This CDR3 is CASSFPSSGANVLTF. CDR3 DNA sequence: TGTGCCAGCAGCTTCCCCAGCTCTGGGGCCAACGTCCTGACTTTC.

This chain links TRBV2 with TRBJ1-6; no clear D. V shed 4 bases and J shed 9 bases, with 4 bases lying between them. The germline CDR1 and CDR2 sequences are SNHLY and FYNNEI. The CDR3 consists of 11 residues. CDR3 region: CASSVFSPLHF. CDR3 coding DNA: TGTGCCAGCAGTGTCTTTTCACCCCTCCACTTT. Full variable domain (rest looked up from reference TRBV2 and TRBJ1-6): EPEVTQTPSHQVTQMGQEVILRCVPISNHLYFYWYRQILGQKVEFLVSFYNNEISEKSEIFDDQFSVERPDGSNFTLKIRSTKLEDSAMYFCASSVFSPLHFGNGTRLTVT.

This clone was picked up a small number of times. V and J are TRBV27 and TRBJ2-1, with 8 bases matching TRBD2. CDR3 size: 14 residues. The germline gives CDR1 MNHEY, CDR2 SMNVEV (reference sequence). The V and J ends lost 4 bases and 9 bases, in that order; junction bases with no gene match: 8. The chain's CDR3 is CASSSSGRGVEQFF. CDR3 in DNA: TGTGCCAGCAGTTCTAGCGGGCGGGGGGTTGAGCAGTTCTTC.

This rearrangement joins TRBV19 to TRBJ1-5; no reliable D call. The CDR3 totals 13 residues. Germline assignment: CDR1 LNHDA and CDR2 SQIVND (reference sequence). V was trimmed by 5 bases and J by 7 bases, leaving 12 bases between them. Written as DNA, the CDR3 is TGTGCCAGTAGTCAAAGTACAGACCAGCCCCAGCATTTT. Translation gives CASSQSTDQPQHF.

This clone came up once. The chain has TRBV14 and TRBJ2-3; D is perhaps TRBD2 (5 bases). V lost 7 bases and J 0 bases, leaving 14 bases between the germline ends. CDR1 is SGHDN and CDR2 is FVKESK in the germline V gene. The length of the CDR3 is 15 residues. The CDR3 sequence: CASKASRGSTDTQYF. CDR3 coding DNA: TGTGCCAGCAAAGCCTCCCGGGGAAGCACAGATACGCAGTATTTT.

This chain connects TRBV6-4 to TRBJ1-1; the match to TRBD1 covers 7 bases. CDR1 and CDR2 (germline): MRHNA, SNTAGT. This CDR3 has 15 residues. V shed 11 bases and J 3 bases; nucleotides not matched to a gene: 15. The CDR3 region has the DNA TGTGCCGGACCCTACTTACAGGGGTTCGACACTGAAGCTTTCTTT. The encoded protein is CAGPYLQGFDTEAFF.

V gene TRBV11-2 combines with J gene TRBJ2-1; the match to TRBD2 covers 10 bases. The CDR3 runs to 15 residues. The ends lost 8 bases at V and 10 bases at J; junction bases unmatched: 14. Germline lookup yields CDR1 SGHAT and CDR2 FQNNGV. Here the CDR3 reads CASSGQRGGPSEQFF. In nucleotides, the CDR3 is TGTGCCAGCTCCGGGCAGCGGGGGGGCCCCTCGGAGCAGTTCTTC.

This sequence joins TRBV7-8 and TRBJ1-1, with a tentative D call TRBD1 (5 bases). V was cut by 7 bases and J by 4 bases, with 13 bases left in between. The CDR3 length is 13 residues. Germline assignment: CDR1 SGHVS and CDR2 FQNEAQ. CDR3 in DNA: TGTGCCAGCACCAGGGTGAGGAGCACTGAAGCTTTCTTT. This gives the protein CASTRVRSTEAFF.

The rearrangement uses TRBV7-2 and TRBJ1-1, with D possibly being TRBD1 (5 bases). Between the trimmed V and J ends, which lost 7 bases and 3 bases, there was a span of 9 bases. This CDR3 comprises 12 residues. CDR1 and CDR2 from the germline V gene are SGHTA and FQGNSA. This chain's CDR3 is CASTDTHTEAFF. CDR3 coding DNA: TGTGCCAGCACGGACACTCACACTGAAGCTTTCTTT.

The chain has TRBV6-5 and TRBJ1-6; 10 bases are shared with TRBD1. Germline values: CDR1 MNHEY, CDR2 SVGAGI. V trimming: 0 bases; J trimming: 8 bases; junction bases outside the gene matches: 4. The CDR3 totals 16 residues. The CDR3 loop reads CASSYSRQGADSPLHF. The CDR3 nucleotides are TGTGCCAGCAGTTACTCGAGACAGGGGGCGGATTCACCCCTCCACTTT.

The gene calls are TRBV6-4 and TRBJ1-1; D is unresolved. CDR1 and CDR2 from the germline V gene are MRHNA and SNTAGT. Trimming left V 6 bases short and J 1 base short, with 9 bases between. This CDR3 region has 13 residues. CDR3 region: CASRFESNTEAFF. For the CDR3, the DNA is TGTGCCAGCAGATTTGAGTCGAACACTGAAGCTTTCTTT.

J is TRBJ1-5 and V is TRBV9; 10 nucleotides line up with TRBD1. Germline V CDR1 and CDR2: SGDLS, YYNGEE. V trimming: 3 bases; J trimming: 4 bases; junction bases outside the gene matches: 1. This CDR3 is 14 amino acids long. CDR3 sequence: CASSEGQGNQPQHF. In DNA form, the CDR3 reads TGTGCCAGCAGCGAGGGACAGGGGAATCAGCCCCAGCATTTT.

V gene TRBV9 combines with J gene TRBJ2-7; D is possibly TRBD1 (6 bases). V dropped 4 bases and J dropped 3 bases, with 17 bases sitting between them. Germline V gene sequence: CDR1 SGDLS, CDR2 YYNGEE. The length of the CDR3 is 15 residues. The CDR3 spells CASSLRDTINYEQYF. CDR3 sequence (DNA): TGTGCCAGCAGCCTTAGGGACACTATTAACTACGAGCAGTACTTC.

Only a few counts were recorded for this clone. The rearrangement uses TRBV24-1 and TRBJ1-5; unclear D gene. Trimming pared 1 base from V and 9 bases from J, leaving 6 bases between. Germline CDR1 KGHDR, CDR2 SFDVKD. The CDR3 extends over 12 amino acids. This chain's CDR3 is CATSDFGPPQHF. The CDR3 region has the DNA TGTGCCACCAGTGATTTTGGGCCGCCCCAGCATTTT.

The chain combines TRBV6-1 with TRBJ1-1, with D unresolved. V was pared by 4 bases and J by 0 bases, with 15 bases between. In germline, CDR1 is MNHNS, CDR2 SASEGT. This CDR3 region has 16 residues. CDR3 region: CASSGGGGLVNTEAFF. The CDR3 coding sequence is TGTGCCAGCAGTGGTGGAGGAGGCCTCGTGAACACTGAAGCTTTCTTT.

This chain links TRBV10-2 with TRBJ2-5, with 7 bases that match TRBD2. The V gene end was trimmed by 8 bases and the J gene end by 5 bases; junction bases not matched to a gene: 8. The CDR3 spans 13 residues. From germline, CDR1 is WSHSY and CDR2 SAAADI. CDR3 nucleotide sequence: TGCGCCAGCGGGGGGGTTCAGGGCGAGACCCAGTACTTC. It yields the protein CASGGVQGETQYF.

The rearrangement links TRBV7-2 to TRBJ2-5, with D maybe TRBD1 (6 bases). Germline CDR1 SGHTA, CDR2 FQGNSA. The V and J ends lost 4 bases and 7 bases respectively, with 13 bases between them. There are 13 residues in the CDR3. CDR3 nucleotides: TGTGCCAGCAGCTGGGGGCGGTCGGGGACCCAGTACTTC. As protein: CASSWGRSGTQYF. Complete variable domain (other parts from reference TRBV7-2 and TRBJ2-5): GAGVSQSPSNKVTEKGKDVELRCDPISGHTALYWYRQSLGQGLEFLIYFQGNSAPDKSGLPSDRFSAERTGGSVSTLTIQRTQQEDSAVYLCASSWGRSGTQYFGPGTRLLVL.

The chain joins TRBV7-6 to TRBJ2-3; the D gene is possibly TRBD1 (6 bases). The CDR3 covers 15 residues. V lost 5 bases, J lost 0 bases, and 12 bases lay in between. The V gene's germline CDR1 is SGHVS and CDR2 FNYEAQ. DNA of the CDR3: TGTGCCAGCAGCCCTAGACAGGCTAGCACAGATACGCAGTATTTT. Residues: CASSPRQASTDTQYF.

The count of this clone is one. The rearrangement joins TRBV19 to TRBJ1-4; D not resolved. Germline V lookup: CDR1 LNHDA, CDR2 SQIVND (reference sequence). This CDR3 is 15 amino acids long. V was trimmed by 3 bases and J by 8 bases, leaving 16 bases between them. CDR3 in amino acids: CASSIWGAEGEKLFF. The CDR3 nucleotides are TGTGCCAGTAGTATTTGGGGAGCTGAGGGCGAAAAACTGTTTTTT.

This clone turned up a few times. This sequence joins TRBV4-1 and TRBJ2-2, with D perhaps TRBD1 (6 bases). The germline CDR1 and CDR2 sequences are MGHRA and YSYEKL. V was cut by 4 bases and J by 3 bases, with 18 bases left in between. The CDR3 spans 17 residues. CDR3 in amino acids: CASSPLGAGDDTGELFF. Here the CDR3 DNA reads TGCGCCAGCAGCCCCCTAGGAGCAGGGGATGACACCGGGGAGCTGTTTTTT.

The chain combines TRBV10-3 with TRBJ2-5; TRBD2 matches at 8 bases. V trimming: 3 bases; J trimming: 2 bases; junction bases outside the gene matches: 5. The CDR3 runs to 15 residues. Germline CDR1 is ENHRY and CDR2 is SYGVKD. As DNA, the CDR3 is TGTGCCATCAGTGATATAGCGGGGAAACAAGAGACCCAGTACTTC. It specifies CAISDIAGKQETQYF.